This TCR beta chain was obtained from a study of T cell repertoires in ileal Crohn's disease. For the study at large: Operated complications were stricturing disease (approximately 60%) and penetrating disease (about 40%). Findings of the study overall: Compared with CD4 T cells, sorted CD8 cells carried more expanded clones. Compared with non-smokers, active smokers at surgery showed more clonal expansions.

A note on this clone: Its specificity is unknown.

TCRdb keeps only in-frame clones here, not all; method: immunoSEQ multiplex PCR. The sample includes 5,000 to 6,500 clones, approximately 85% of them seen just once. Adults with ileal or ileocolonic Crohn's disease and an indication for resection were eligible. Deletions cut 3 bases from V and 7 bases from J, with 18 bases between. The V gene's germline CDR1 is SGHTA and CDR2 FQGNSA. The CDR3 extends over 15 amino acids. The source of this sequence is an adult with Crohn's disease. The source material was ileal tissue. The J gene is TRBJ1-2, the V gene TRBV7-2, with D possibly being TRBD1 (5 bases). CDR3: CASSFSPDRPLGYTF. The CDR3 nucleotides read TGTGCCAGCAGCTTCAGCCCCGACAGACCTCTTGGCTACACCTTC.